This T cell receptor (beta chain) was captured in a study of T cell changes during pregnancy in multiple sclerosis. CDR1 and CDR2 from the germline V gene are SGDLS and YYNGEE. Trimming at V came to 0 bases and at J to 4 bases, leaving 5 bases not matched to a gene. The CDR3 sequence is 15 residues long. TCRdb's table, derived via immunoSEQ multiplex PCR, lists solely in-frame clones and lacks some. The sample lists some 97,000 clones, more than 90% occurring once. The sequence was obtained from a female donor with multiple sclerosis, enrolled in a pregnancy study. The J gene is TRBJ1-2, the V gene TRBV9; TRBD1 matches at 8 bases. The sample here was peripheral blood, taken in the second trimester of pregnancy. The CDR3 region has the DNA TGTGCCAGCAGCGTAGGGGCAGGGGGCGTCTATGGCTACACCTTC. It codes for CASSVGAGGVYGYTF. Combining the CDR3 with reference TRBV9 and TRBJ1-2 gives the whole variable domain DSGVTQTPKHLITATGQRVTLRCSPRSGDLSVYWYQQSLDQGLQFLIQYYNGEERAKGNILERFSAQQFPDLHSELNLSSLELGDSALYFCASSVGAGGVYGYTFGSGTRLTVV.